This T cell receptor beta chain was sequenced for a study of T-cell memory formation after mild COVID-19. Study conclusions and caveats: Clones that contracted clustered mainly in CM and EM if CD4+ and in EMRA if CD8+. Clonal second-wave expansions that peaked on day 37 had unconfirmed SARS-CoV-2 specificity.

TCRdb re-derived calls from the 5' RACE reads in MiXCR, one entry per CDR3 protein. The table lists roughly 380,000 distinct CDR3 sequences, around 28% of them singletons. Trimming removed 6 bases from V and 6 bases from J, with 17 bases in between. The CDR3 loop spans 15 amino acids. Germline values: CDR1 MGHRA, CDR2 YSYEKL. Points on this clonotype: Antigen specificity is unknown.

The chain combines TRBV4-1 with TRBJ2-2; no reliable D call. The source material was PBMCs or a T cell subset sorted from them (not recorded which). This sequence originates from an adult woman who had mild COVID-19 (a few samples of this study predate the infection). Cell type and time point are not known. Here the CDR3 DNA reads TGCGCCAGCAGTCCATTACGGATTTTATCCGGGGAGCTGTTTTTT. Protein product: CASSPLRILSGELFF.